Detailed here is one T cell receptor (beta chain). Which antigen it targets is not known. Within one base of it there is no much larger clone, and no base qualities were kept. The data belong to a study of CD8+ T cells in alopecia areata (dated by TCRdb to 2017 to 2018). About the investigation overall: Treated patients were enrolled in an open-label pilot trial of oral tofacitinib, 5 to 10 mg twice daily, for moderate-to-severe alopecia areata. Patients received tofacitinib for 6 to 18 months and were then followed off drug for 6 months to check for delayed response and recurrence. The study used high-throughput TCRbeta sequencing to examine T cell clonal expansion in alopecia areata, in both the C3H/HeJ mouse model and human patients. Patients on tofacitinib were biopsied at baseline and after 4 and 24 weeks of treatment, and several of the patients also had a later scalp biopsy. TCRbeta CDR3 regions were amplified by immunoSEQ multiplex PCR using 35 Vbeta forward and 13 Jbeta reverse primers. Scalp clonality was compared across normal scalp (n=4), patchy alopecia areata scalp (n=8), and alopecia totalis/universalis scalp (n=8). The RNA source kit depended on sample type: the PAXgene miRNA kit for fixed scalp, the miRNeasy kit for PBMCs, and the RNeasy kit for mouse skin. Human TCRbeta sequencing covered scalp tissue and sorted CD4+ and CD8+ peripheral blood T cells from patchy and totalis/universalis alopecia areata patients and healthy controls.

The library came from the immunoSEQ multiplex PCR assay. RNA was extracted from all samples and reverse transcribed into cDNA as template for TCR sequencing. First-strand cDNA was synthesized using SuperScript III with a 2:1 mix of oligo-dT and random hexamers. A synthetic immune receptor repertoire was used to gauge amplification bias, and whatever bias remained was removed computationally. In the paper's pipeline: Raw reads were preprocessed for error removal, and CDR3 was defined according to IMGT conventions as running from the conserved cysteine to phenylalanine. Clonality was computed as 1 minus the Shannon entropy, with the entropy normalized by log2 of the number of productive unique TCRs. Whether scalp clones were CD4 or CD8 was inferred by matching scalp TCRbeta sequences against CD4 and CD8 repertoires sorted from blood. TCRdb holds this immuneACCESS table with in-frame rearrangements only. Some clones are missing; in checked studies, unresolved V genes explain under half, and the rest has no known cause. V, J and clone size are taken as reported in that table, and D and trimming were inferred from the DNA itself. For this sample there are some 150,000 clones; 45% to 60% appear just once. Roughly a fifth of the sample rests with the top ten.

Trimming costs V 7 bases and J 1 base, and their ends lie 13 bases apart. The germline V gene gives CDR1 as SNHLY and CDR2 as FYNNEI. The CDR3 starts with the cysteine, ends with the phenylalanine, and has 15 residues. Only the CDR3 DNA is retained, 45 bases long and in frame from the first base. Paper-wide results and their limitations: Unlike mouse skin, where gammadelta T cells dominate, normal human skin contains resident alphabeta T cells that get sequenced too, which complicates analysis of the scalp TCR repertoire. Compared with mice, TCR sequences shared between patients were less clear, possibly partly because of HLA diversity across the patient population. Compared with normal scalp, lesional scalp had higher clonality and more expanded CD8+ clones, particularly in alopecia totalis/universalis, a pattern that suggests antigenic drive.

In light of the paper, this sample's time point label describes: baseline before oral tofacitinib. From alopecia areata patients, peripheral blood was collected along with lesional scalp punch biopsies. PBMCs were isolated by density centrifugation and stained for CD3, CD4 and CD8, after which CD4+ and CD8+ T cells were sorted on a FACSAria. The chain joins TRBV2 to TRBJ2-2, with TRBD1 perhaps the D gene, on 5 matching bases. This sample comprised CD8+ T cells sorted from blood, obtained at week 0. The receptor was isolated from a human donor with alopecia areata. The CDR3: CASNPATENTGELFF. The DNA reads as follows: TGTGCCAGCAACCCGGCGACAGAGAACACCGGGGAGCTGTTTTTT. With all but the CDR3 taken from the reference TRBV2 and TRBJ2-2 genes, the full variable domain is: EPEVTQTPSHQVTQMGQEVILRCVPISNHLYFYWYRQILGQKVEFLVSFYNNEISEKSEIFDDQFSVERPDGSNFTLKIRSTKLEDSAMYFCASNPATENTGELFFGEGSRLTVL.